Shown below are 11 T cell receptor beta chains from a single sample sequenced in a study of OX40 agonist ivuxolimab in advanced cancers. Assay: immunoSEQ multiplex PCR; the TCRdb copy retains only in-frame clones and omits some. The table includes about 30,000 clones, more than 70% detected once. Specimen: CD4+ or CD8+ T cells sorted from blood, collected in a trial of the OX40 agonist ivuxolimab. The source is an adult with an advanced solid tumor such as melanoma, head and neck, liver or kidney cancer.

The V call is TRBV2, the J call TRBJ2-1, with TRBD2 matching over 12 bases. V was clipped by 4 bases and J by 10 bases; unmatched bases: 5. This CDR3 contains 14 residues. CDR1 is SNHLY and CDR2 is FYNNEI in the germline V gene. The CDR3 region is CASSGTSGIREQFF. CDR3 DNA sequence: TGTGCCAGCAGTGGGACTAGCGGGATACGCGAGCAGTTCTTC. Variable domain in full (rest from reference TRBV2 and TRBJ2-1): EPEVTQTPSHQVTQMGQEVILRCVPISNHLYFYWYRQILGQKVEFLVSFYNNEISEKSEIFDDQFSVERPDGSNFTLKIRSTKLEDSAMYFCASSGTSGIREQFFGPGTRLTVL.

The chain joins TRBV21-1 to TRBJ2-7; the table calls TRBD1, which could not be checked here. TRBV21-1 is annotated as a pseudogene. The CDR3 runs to 15 residues. The CDR3 nucleotides read TGTGCCAGCAGCACCCACCGGGACAGGGTTTACGAGCAGTACTTC. Translated, it gives CASSTHRDRVYEQYF.

The chain is built from TRBV7-5 and TRBJ1-5. TRBV7-5 is a documented pseudogene. This CDR3 region has 14 residues. CDR3 amino acids: CVRSCGRADQPQHF. The CDR3 DNA reads TGTGTCAGAAGCTGCGGAAGGGCGGATCAGCCCCAGCATTTT.

This chain uses TRBV30 with TRBJ2-1; the match to TRBD2 covers 11 bases. Germline values: CDR1 GTSNPN, CDR2 SVGIG (reference sequence). With V trimmed by 8 bases and J by 0 bases, 3 bases remained unmatched. CDR3 size: 14 residues. The CDR3 sequence is CASGLAGSYNEQFF. CDR3 sequence (DNA): TGTGCCAGCGGACTAGCGGGCTCCTACAATGAGCAGTTCTTC.

The V and J genes are TRBV9 and TRBJ2-2; D is unclear. The CDR3 covers 16 residues. CDR1 SGDLS and CDR2 YYNGEE come from the germline V gene. The V gene lost 0 bases and the J gene lost 6 bases, with 15 bases spanning the gap. The CDR3 loop reads CASSVGTRPYAGELFF. The CDR3 bases are TGTGCCAGCAGCGTAGGGACCCGACCCTATGCCGGGGAGCTGTTTTTT. Using reference TRBV9 and TRBJ2-2 for the parts outside the CDR3, the full variable domain is DSGVTQTPKHLITATGQRVTLRCSPRSGDLSVYWYQQSLDQGLQFLIQYYNGEERAKGNILERFSAQQFPDLHSELNLSSLELGDSALYFCASSVGTRPYAGELFFGEGSRLTVL.

The gene calls are TRBV19 and TRBJ2-1; TRBD2 might be the D (6 bases). Germline CDR1 and CDR2: LNHDA and SQIVND (reference sequence). V was shortened by 3 bases and J by 7 bases, with 10 bases between the two germline ends. This CDR3 region has 13 residues. The CDR3 coding sequence is TGTGCCAGTAGTATGGGCGGGGAGAATGAGCAGTTCTTC. Translated, it gives CASSMGGENEQFF.

The chain combines TRBV7-2 with TRBJ2-2; no clear D gene. The CDR3 extends over 16 amino acids. Trimming removed 1 base from V and 3 bases from J, with 12 bases in between. Germline assignment: CDR1 SGHTA and CDR2 FQGNSA. The CDR3 DNA is TGTGCCAGCAGCTTAGAGTTCAAGGCTGACACCGGGGAGCTGTTTTTT. Its protein is CASSLEFKADTGELFF.

The rearrangement links TRBV4-2 to TRBJ2-1, with 15 bases matching TRBD2. Germline CDR1 LGHNA, CDR2 YNFKEQ. After removal of 0 bases from V and 7 bases from J, the junction contained 1 base not matched to a gene. This CDR3 contains 16 residues. CDR3 nucleotide sequence: TGTGCCAGCAGCCAAGATGGGACTAGCGGGGGGAATGAGCAGTTCTTC. It is translated as CASSQDGTSGGNEQFF.

The chain joins TRBV7-2 to TRBJ2-3; the match to TRBD2 covers 9 bases. Losses at the gene ends were 1 base for V and 6 bases for J; bases not matched to a gene: 14. CDR1 is SGHTA, CDR2 FQGNSA, per germline. There are 18 residues in the CDR3. For the CDR3, the DNA is TGTGCCAGCAGCTTAGAGGGGACTAGCAGGGGGGCCGCGGATACGCAGTATTTT. The encoded protein is CASSLEGTSRGAADTQYF.

There are a few counts of this clone. The V and J genes are TRBV5-4 and TRBJ2-7, with 14 bases identical to TRBD2. Germline values: CDR1 SGHNT, CDR2 YYREEE (reference sequence). After removal of 4 bases from V and 5 bases from J, the junction contained 5 bases not matched to a gene. This CDR3 is built from 15 residues. CDR3 protein: CASSPGLAGVDEQYF. In DNA form, the CDR3 reads TGTGCCAGCAGCCCGGGACTAGCGGGAGTAGACGAGCAGTACTTC.

V usage is TRBV6-5 and J usage is TRBJ2-3, with D possibly called TRBD1 or TRBD2 (5 bases each). CDR3 size: 16 residues. The germline V gene has CDR1 MNHEY and CDR2 SVGAGI. The V end was cut by 2 bases, the J end by 3 bases, with 15 bases between. The CDR3 DNA reads TGTGCCAGCAGTTACAGGGGAGCGGTCAGAACAGATACGCAGTATTTT. The encoded protein is CASSYRGAVRTDTQYF.